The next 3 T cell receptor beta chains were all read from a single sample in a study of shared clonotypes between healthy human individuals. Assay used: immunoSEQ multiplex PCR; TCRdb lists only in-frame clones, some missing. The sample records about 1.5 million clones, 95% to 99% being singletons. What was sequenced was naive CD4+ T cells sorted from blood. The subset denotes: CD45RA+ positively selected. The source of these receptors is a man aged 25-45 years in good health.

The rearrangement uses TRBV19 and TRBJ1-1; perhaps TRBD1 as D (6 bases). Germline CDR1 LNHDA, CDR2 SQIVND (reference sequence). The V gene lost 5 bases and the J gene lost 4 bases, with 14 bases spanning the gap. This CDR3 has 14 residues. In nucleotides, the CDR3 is TGTGCCAGTAGTCCTCGTAGAGGGGGCACTGAAGCTTTCTTT. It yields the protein CASSPRRGGTEAFF.

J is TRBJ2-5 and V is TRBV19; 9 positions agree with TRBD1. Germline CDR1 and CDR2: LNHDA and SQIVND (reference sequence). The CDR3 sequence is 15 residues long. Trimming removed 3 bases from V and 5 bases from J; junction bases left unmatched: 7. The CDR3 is CASSIGGQGWETQYF. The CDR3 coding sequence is TGTGCCAGTAGTATCGGGGGACAGGGATGGGAGACCCAGTACTTC.

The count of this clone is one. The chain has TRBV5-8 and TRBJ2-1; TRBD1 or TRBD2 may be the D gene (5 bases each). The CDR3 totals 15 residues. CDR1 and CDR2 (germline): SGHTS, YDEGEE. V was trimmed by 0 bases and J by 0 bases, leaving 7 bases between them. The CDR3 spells CASSLAGLSYNEQFF. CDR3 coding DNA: TGTGCCAGCAGCTTGGCGGGGCTCTCCTACAATGAGCAGTTCTTC.